This record looks at one T cell receptor beta chain sequence and its context. Its antigen target is currently unknown. Base qualities are not provided; no much larger clone lies one nucleotide away. The data stem from a study of blood T cell repertoires in COVID-19 (dated by TCRdb to about 2020). A note on the overall study: Samples from collaborators originated in the United States, Italy and Spain and spanned both the acute and convalescent phases of COVID-19. The prospective study material was composed of cDNA or gDNA derived from T cells, B-cell-depleted T cells, or PBMCs. A freely available public database, intended as a resource for researchers studying the immune response to SARS-CoV-2, is where the repertoires were released. Where HLA class I and class II types were available, the types were taken from metadata supplied by the sample provider, not from assay-based typing. The sample metadata nearly always contained a de-identified subject ID, COVID-19 status, age in years and sex. The samples were drawn from two sources: the first 160 participants of the ongoing ImmuneRACE study, and 950 to 1,500 subjects contributed by 6 global collaborators. The dataset comprised deeply sampled blood TCRbeta repertoires from subjects exposed to, actively infected with, or recovered from COVID-19. Overall results and qualifications from the work: The amount of clinical and demographic metadata varied by source and participant and was provided uncurated.

The collaborating institutions used their own protocols to collect whole blood in K2EDTA tubes. For TCRbeta analysis, collaborators shipped samples as frozen whole blood, isolated PBMCs, or DNA extracted from either of those sample types. The immunoSEQ Assay, a bias-controlled multiplex PCR, was used to amplify TCRbeta CDR3 regions from genomic DNA. On the authors' methods: Within the assay, amplification of reference gene primers was used to estimate how many nucleated cells each sample contained. To quantify the absolute abundance of each unique TCRbeta CDR3 rearrangement, sequence reads were collapsed and filtered. For each sample, productive Simpson clonality was calculated as the square root of Simpson's diversity index over productive rearrangements. In TCRdb, the immuneACCESS table is reduced to in-frame sequences with V and J assigned. These tables do not hold every clone; where another copy was compared, an unresolved V gene accounts for under half, and the others remain unexplained. V and J calls and clone size are given by that table; D and trimming were obtained from the DNA. A total of 180,000 or so clones appear in this sample, around 90% of them only once. Jointly, the top ten make up around 7% of the sample.

This clonotype originated in a man aged 35 to 55 with acute or convalescent COVID-19. Sequencing was carried out using peripheral blood.

The DNA reads as follows: TGTGCCAGCAGCTTGTTGGGGGGGCAGGGGACTGAAGCTTTCTTT. Translated, this is CASSLLGGQGTEAFF. The V gene is TRBV5-8 and the J gene is TRBJ1-1, and TRBD1 may be the D gene, going by 6 matching bases. CDR1 and CDR2, looked up from the germline V gene, are SGHTS and YDEGEE. V loses 1 base, J loses 5 bases, and the germline ends lie 15 bases apart. The CDR3 runs 15 amino acids, cysteine and phenylalanine included. The entry retains the CDR3 DNA only, 45 bases that are in frame from base 1.